Below, 16 T cell receptor beta chains from the same sample are listed, as sequenced in a study of brain T cells in children with intractable seizures. The time point is: blood from clinic visit 5 months post-surgery; TSC patient then seizure free. Some clones are missing from TCRdb's copy, which holds only in-frame ones; the method was immunoSEQ multiplex PCR. This sample carries 340,000 or so clones, about 93% of them seen once, and the ten largest clones take about 6%. The sample in question was peripheral blood, obtained roughly 5 months after surgery. Source of these receptors: a boy younger than two with tuberous sclerosis and intractable seizures.

This clone was seen more than once but under ten times. This sequence joins TRBV19 and TRBJ1-3; unclear D gene. The CDR3 spans 15 residues. V was cut by 9 bases and J by 0 bases, with 15 bases left in between. From germline, CDR1 is LNHDA and CDR2 SQIVND (reference sequence). CDR3 in DNA: TGTGCCAGCAAGACTTACGGGTCCTCTGGAAACACCATATATTTT. Its protein is CASKTYGSSGNTIYF.

The chain links TRBV19 to TRBJ2-1; a possible D gene is TRBD1 (6 bases). Germline V gene sequence: CDR1 LNHDA, CDR2 SQIVND (reference sequence). The CDR3 is 15 amino acids. Between the trimmed V and J ends, which lost 3 bases and 3 bases, there was a span of 12 bases. For the CDR3, the DNA is TGTGCCAGTAGTATTTCAGGGGTTGGCTACAATGAGCAGTTCTTC. Protein sequence: CASSISGVGYNEQFF.

The chain combines TRBV11-2 with TRBJ2-2; a weak D match, TRBD2 (6 bases). V lost 0 bases and J lost 5, with 13 bases in between. The CDR3 totals 16 residues. CDR1 and CDR2 from the germline V gene are SGHAT and FQNNGV. DNA for the CDR3: TGTGCCAGCAGCTTAGATGAGCTAGCGATAACCGGGGAGCTGTTTTTT. Translation gives CASSLDELAITGELFF.

The chain carries TRBV6-1 and TRBJ2-3, with TRBD2 identical over 9 bases. CDR3 length equals 15 residues. Germline assignment: CDR1 MNHNS and CDR2 SASEGT. Trimming at V came to 2 bases and at J to 0 bases, leaving 0 bases not matched to a gene. The CDR3 coding sequence is TGTGCCAGCAGTGAACTAGCGGGGAGCACAGATACGCAGTATTTT. The encoded protein is CASSELAGSTDTQYF.

This clone was seen a handful of times. The chain recombines TRBV7-3 with TRBJ1-3; a possible D gene is TRBD1 (5 bases). The CDR3 covers 16 residues. The ends were cut back, 3 bases at V and 0 bases at J, with 12 bases in the middle. Germline CDR1 and CDR2: SGHTA and FQGTGA. The CDR3 nucleotides are TGTGCCAGCAGCTTCGTAGGGGTTTTCTCTGGAAACACCATATATTTT. This encodes CASSFVGVFSGNTIYF.

This chain uses TRBV27 with TRBJ2-7; the match to TRBD2 covers 11 bases. The CDR3 is 13 amino acids. J was trimmed by 3 bases and V by 8 bases; bases with no gene match: 3. In germline, CDR1 is MNHEY, CDR2 SMNVEV (reference sequence). The CDR3 loop is CASRLAGGYEQYF. The CDR3 DNA reads TGTGCCAGCCGGCTAGCGGGAGGCTACGAGCAGTACTTC.

The chain carries TRBV12-3 or TRBV12-4 and TRBJ2-1; D is uncertain. CDR3 length: 13 residues. V lost 8 bases and J 3 bases, leaving 11 bases between the germline ends. DNA for the CDR3: TGTGCCAGCCGGCGGTTATTCTACAATGAGCAGTTCTTC. Translating gives CASRRLFYNEQFF.

The chain uses TRBV12-3 or TRBV12-4 and TRBJ1-2; D call uncertain. The CDR3 has 13 amino acids. V lost 6 bases to trimming and J lost 7 bases, with 15 bases between them. CDR3 DNA sequence: TGTGCCAGCAGATCGGTTTCGGTAGGTGGCTACACCTTC. Protein sequence: CASRSVSVGGYTF.

The genes are TRBV2 and TRBJ2-2; D might be TRBD2 (5 bases). With 6 bases removed from V and 0 bases from J, the gap between germline ends came to 17 bases. There are 17 residues in the CDR3. Germline CDR1 reads SNHLY; CDR2 reads FYNNEI. CDR3 bases: TGTGCCAGCAGCGGCCGGGAAGAGGACTCGAACACCGGGGAGCTGTTTTTT. It encodes CASSGREEDSNTGELFF. The full variable domain, with the rest looked up from reference TRBV2 and TRBJ2-2, is EPEVTQTPSHQVTQMGQEVILRCVPISNHLYFYWYRQILGQKVEFLVSFYNNEISEKSEIFDDQFSVERPDGSNFTLKIRSTKLEDSAMYFCASSGREEDSNTGELFFGEGSRLTVL.

The gene calls are TRBV4-2 and TRBJ2-1; D could derive from TRBD1 or TRBD2 (5 bases each). CDR1 and CDR2 (germline): LGHNA, YNFKEQ. The germline V and J ends were trimmed by 2 bases and 0 bases, with 11 bases remaining between them. The CDR3 contains 16 residues. The CDR3 is CASSQPWDVSYNEQFF. CDR3 DNA sequence: TGTGCCAGCAGCCAACCCTGGGACGTCTCCTACAATGAGCAGTTCTTC.

V and J are TRBV5-1 and TRBJ2-7; D gene unclear. V was cut by 0 bases and J by 2 bases, with 12 bases left in between. Germline assignment: CDR1 SGHRS and CDR2 YFSETQ. The CDR3 is 15 residues long. The CDR3 here is CASSLGLGQAYEQYF. CDR3 nucleotide sequence: TGCGCCAGCAGCTTGGGGTTAGGGCAGGCCTACGAGCAGTACTTC. The full variable domain, rest sourced from reference TRBV5-1 and TRBJ2-7, is KAGVTQTPRYLIKTRGQQVTLSCSPISGHRSVSWYQQTPGQGLQFLFEYFSETQRNKGNFPGRFSGRQFSNSRSEMNVSTLELGDSALYLCASSLGLGQAYEQYFGPGTRLTVT.

V gene TRBV5-1 combines with J gene TRBJ2-7; 7 bases match TRBD1. The CDR3 has 15 amino acids. Per germline, CDR1 SGHRS and CDR2 YFSETQ. Trimming took 0 bases from V and 1 from J; bases not matched to a gene: 4. The CDR3 region is CASSLDPTGSYEQYF. The CDR3 DNA follows: TGCGCCAGCAGCTTGGACCCGACAGGGTCCTACGAGCAGTACTTC.

This sequence joins TRBV25-1 and TRBJ2-1; D perhaps matches TRBD2 (6 bases). The CDR3 is 13 residues long. Germline V gene lookup returns CDR1 MGHDK and CDR2 SYGVNS. V lost 5 bases to trimming and J lost 7 bases, with 12 bases between them. The CDR3 here is CASSFSGVNEQFF. For the CDR3, the DNA is TGTGCCAGCAGTTTCTCGGGGGTAAATGAGCAGTTCTTC. Complete variable domain (other parts from reference TRBV25-1 and TRBJ2-1): EADIYQTPRYLVIGTGKKITLECSQTMGHDKMYWYQQDPGMELHLIHYSYGVNSTEKGDLSSESTVSRIRTEHFPLTLESARPSHTSQYLCASSFSGVNEQFFGPGTRLTVL.

V is TRBV7-8 and J is TRBJ2-1, with 9 bases that match TRBD1. With V trimmed by 5 bases and J by 2 bases, 4 bases remained unmatched. The germline V gene has CDR1 SGHVS and CDR2 FQNEAQ. The CDR3 is made up of 15 amino acids. The CDR3, as DNA: TGTGCCAGCAGCCAAAGACAGGGGGCCTACAATGAGCAGTTCTTC. This gives the protein CASSQRQGAYNEQFF.

The chain carries TRBV6-5 and TRBJ2-1; 8 bases agree with TRBD1. Germline V lookup: CDR1 MNHEY, CDR2 SVGAGI. The trim removed 6 bases at V and 1 base at J, leaving 5 bases unmatched. The CDR3 is 15 amino acids. CDR3 DNA: TGTGCCAGCAGCAGGGGACAGGTGTCCTACAATGAGCAGTTCTTC. The encoded protein is CASSRGQVSYNEQFF.

The gene calls are TRBV7-9 and TRBJ2-1; no reliable D call. The CDR3 totals 12 residues. V gave up 4 bases and J gave up 8 bases, with 9 bases separating them. Per the germline V gene, CDR1 is SEHNR and CDR2 is FQNEAQ (reference sequence). CDR3 sequence reads: CASSWSPDEQFF. The CDR3 nucleotides read TGTGCCAGCAGCTGGTCCCCGGATGAGCAGTTCTTC.